The rows below give T cell receptor beta chains drawn from one sample of a study of blood T cell repertoires in COVID-19. The data were produced by immunoSEQ multiplex PCR, yet TCRdb's version contains in-frame clones alone and is incomplete. The sample includes around 130,000 clones, roughly 83% of them seen just once. What was sequenced was peripheral blood. The receptors were sampled from a woman between 25 and 40 years old who had recovered from COVID-19. The CDR3 runs from the conserved cysteine through the conserved F or W. The order of the fields is V gene, CDR3 length, J gene, D gene, clone size, CDR3 DNA, CDR3 protein. A D gene is named only where the DNA matches it firmly. Clone size is shown for a subset of rows, as once, few, many or a class of expanded clone.

V gene: TRBV6-5; CDR3 length: 15; J gene: TRBJ2-3; D gene: TRBD2; clone size: once; CDR3 DNA: TGTGCCAGCACCCCGACTAGCGGAAACACAGATACGCAGTATTTT; CDR3 protein: CASTPTSGNTDTQYF
V gene: TRBV29-1; CDR3 length: 12; J gene: TRBJ1-1; D gene: .; clone size: once; CDR3 DNA: TGCAGCGTTGAAGCCCGCGGCACTGAAGCTTTCTTT; CDR3 protein: CSVEARGTEAFF
V gene: TRBV24-1; CDR3 length: 14; J gene: TRBJ2-1; D gene: .; clone size: .; CDR3 DNA: TGTGCCACCAGTGATGGGGCAGGATACAATGAGCAGTTCTTC; CDR3 protein: CATSDGAGYNEQFF
V gene: TRBV7-8; CDR3 length: 14; J gene: TRBJ2-1; D gene: TRBD2; clone size: .; CDR3 DNA: TGTGCCAGCAGCCCCGGACTAGCGGACAATGAGCAGTTCTTC; CDR3 protein: CASSPGLADNEQFF
V gene: TRBV11-2; CDR3 length: 15; J gene: TRBJ1-1; D gene: .; clone size: .; CDR3 DNA: TGTGCCAGCAGCTTAGATCCGGTTGATAGCACTGAAGCTTTCTTT; CDR3 protein: CASSLDPVDSTEAFF
V gene: TRBV19; CDR3 length: 13; J gene: TRBJ1-1; D gene: .; clone size: .; CDR3 DNA: TGTGCCAGTAGTATCAGTCGGAACACTGAAGCTTTCTTT; CDR3 protein: CASSISRNTEAFF
V gene: TRBV27; CDR3 length: 13; J gene: TRBJ2-1; D gene: .; clone size: .; CDR3 DNA: TGTGCCAGCAGTTTTGCCAGGTACAATGAGCAGTTCTTC; CDR3 protein: CASSFARYNEQFF
V gene: TRBV5-1; CDR3 length: 14; J gene: TRBJ2-5; D gene: .; clone size: few; CDR3 DNA: TGCGCCAGCAGGGATAGCGGTGGGAAAGAGACCCAGTACTTC; CDR3 protein: CASRDSGGKETQYF
V gene: TRBV7-3; CDR3 length: 13; J gene: TRBJ2-7; D gene: .; clone size: .; CDR3 DNA: TGTGCCAGCAGCTTAGCGCTAGGTGGCGAGCAGTACTTC; CDR3 protein: CASSLALGGEQYF
V gene: TRBV3-1/TRBV3-2; CDR3 length: 14; J gene: TRBJ2-3; D gene: .; clone size: .; CDR3 DNA: TGTGCCAGCAGCCAAGTCAACAGGCCAGATACGCAGTATTTT; CDR3 protein: CASSQVNRPDTQYF
V gene: TRBV2; CDR3 length: 14; J gene: TRBJ1-2; D gene: TRBD1; clone size: .; CDR3 DNA: TGTGCCAGCCACGGACAGGGAACTGCGGCCGGCTACACCTTC; CDR3 protein: CASHGQGTAAGYTF
V gene: TRBV5-6; CDR3 length: 15; J gene: TRBJ1-4; D gene: TRBD1; clone size: .; CDR3 DNA: TGTGCCAGCAGCTTTTGGGACAGGGGATCTGAAAAACTGTTTTTT; CDR3 protein: CASSFWDRGSEKLFF
V gene: TRBV11-2; CDR3 length: 15; J gene: TRBJ2-5; D gene: .; clone size: .; CDR3 DNA: TGTGCCAGCAGCCTCGGACAGTTACAGCAAGAGACCCAGTACTTC; CDR3 protein: CASSLGQLQQETQYF
V gene: TRBV5-1; CDR3 length: 14; J gene: TRBJ2-7; D gene: .; clone size: once; CDR3 DNA: TGCGCCAGCAGCTTGCCGCAGGGTCTCCACGAGCAGTACTTC; CDR3 protein: CASSLPQGLHEQYF
V gene: TRBV30; CDR3 length: 16; J gene: TRBJ1-1; D gene: TRBD1; clone size: .; CDR3 DNA: TGTGCCTGGAGTACCGGGACAGGGGGCCTGAGGACTGAAGCTTTCTTT; CDR3 protein: CAWSTGTGGLRTEAFF
V gene: TRBV19; CDR3 length: 16; J gene: TRBJ2-7; D gene: TRBD1; clone size: .; CDR3 DNA: TGTGCCAGTAGTATAGTGATAGGACAGGGCCCCTACGAGCAGTACTTC; CDR3 protein: CASSIVIGQGPYEQYF
V gene: TRBV6-6; CDR3 length: 13; J gene: TRBJ2-5; D gene: TRBD1; clone size: .; CDR3 DNA: TGTGCCAGCAGTCCACAGGGGGCCCAGACCCAGTACTTC; CDR3 protein: CASSPQGAQTQYF
V gene: TRBV7-8; CDR3 length: 17; J gene: TRBJ2-1; D gene: TRBD2; clone size: .; CDR3 DNA: TGTGCCAGCAGCTTAGGCTTGGGCGGGGGGTACTACAATGAGCAGTTCTTC; CDR3 protein: CASSLGLGGGYYNEQFF
V gene: TRBV19; CDR3 length: 15; J gene: TRBJ2-7; D gene: .; clone size: .; CDR3 DNA: TGTGCCAGTAGTGCCTATGCGGTTCTTAGAGACGAGCAGTACTTC; CDR3 protein: CASSAYAVLRDEQYF
V gene: TRBV10-3; CDR3 length: 13; J gene: TRBJ1-1; D gene: .; clone size: .; CDR3 DNA: TGTGCCATCAGTGAGTCCCACTACGGGGAGGCTTTCTTT; CDR3 protein: CAISESHYGEAFF
V gene: TRBV27; CDR3 length: 13; J gene: TRBJ1-4; D gene: TRBD1; clone size: few; CDR3 DNA: TGTGCCAGCTCGAGGGACAGGGGTGAAAAACTGTTTTTT; CDR3 protein: CASSRDRGEKLFF
V gene: TRBV9; CDR3 length: 15; J gene: TRBJ2-2; D gene: TRBD1; clone size: many; CDR3 DNA: TGTGCCAGCAGCCCGGGGGACAGGGGTGCCGGGGAGCTGTTTTTT; CDR3 protein: CASSPGDRGAGELFF
V gene: TRBV9; CDR3 length: 13; J gene: TRBJ1-1; D gene: .; clone size: .; CDR3 DNA: TGTGCCAGCAGCGTACAGGCTCGCACTGAAGCTTTCTTT; CDR3 protein: CASSVQARTEAFF
V gene: TRBV24-1; CDR3 length: 15; J gene: TRBJ2-5; D gene: TRBD2; clone size: .; CDR3 DNA: TGTGCCACCAGTGATAAGCGGGGGGGCCCAGAGACCCAGTACTTC; CDR3 protein: CATSDKRGGPETQYF
V gene: TRBV15; CDR3 length: 16; J gene: TRBJ2-3; D gene: .; clone size: .; CDR3 DNA: TGTGCCACCAGCAGAGATGGAGGGGAGGACACAGATACGCAGTATTTT; CDR3 protein: CATSRDGGEDTDTQYF
V gene: TRBV30; CDR3 length: 14; J gene: TRBJ1-2; D gene: TRBD1; clone size: .; CDR3 DNA: TGTGCCTGGAGCCCCGGACAGGGGGCGCAAGGCTACACCTTC; CDR3 protein: CAWSPGQGAQGYTF
V gene: TRBV7-3; CDR3 length: 14; J gene: TRBJ2-1; D gene: .; clone size: .; CDR3 DNA: TGTGCCAGCAGCTTAATAGGGGCCCCCAATGAGCAGTTCTTC; CDR3 protein: CASSLIGAPNEQFF
V gene: TRBV5-1; CDR3 length: 16; J gene: TRBJ2-5; D gene: TRBD2; clone size: many; CDR3 DNA: TGCGCCAGCAGCTTGGTTAGCGGGAGCCTCCAAGAGACCCAGTACTTC; CDR3 protein: CASSLVSGSLQETQYF
V gene: TRBV12-5; CDR3 length: 13; J gene: TRBJ1-1; D gene: .; clone size: few; CDR3 DNA: TGTGCTAGTGGTTTGGGCTCAGGGAATGAAGCTTTCTTT; CDR3 protein: CASGLGSGNEAFF
V gene: TRBV18; CDR3 length: 15; J gene: TRBJ1-1; D gene: TRBD1; clone size: once; CDR3 DNA: TGTGCCAGCTCACCTCCGACAGGGGTGAACACTGAAGCTTTCTTT; CDR3 protein: CASSPPTGVNTEAFF
V gene: TRBV15; CDR3 length: 14; J gene: TRBJ1-1; D gene: TRBD1; clone size: .; CDR3 DNA: TGTGCCACCAGCACTTATACAGGGGACACTGAAGCTTTCTTT; CDR3 protein: CATSTYTGDTEAFF
V gene: TRBV7-9; CDR3 length: 15; J gene: TRBJ2-1; D gene: .; clone size: .; CDR3 DNA: TGTGCCAGCAGCCCATTGGACTTCGTAATGAATGAGCAGTTCTTC; CDR3 protein: CASSPLDFVMNEQFF
V gene: TRBV9; CDR3 length: 16; J gene: TRBJ2-1; D gene: TRBD2; clone size: .; CDR3 DNA: TGTGCCAGCAGCCAAAAAAAGCGGGGGTCGGACAATGAGCAGTTCTTC; CDR3 protein: CASSQKKRGSDNEQFF
V gene: TRBV2; CDR3 length: 14; J gene: TRBJ2-3; D gene: TRBD2; clone size: .; CDR3 DNA: TGTGCCAGCTTCTCTAGCGGGAGGACAGATACGCAGTATTTT; CDR3 protein: CASFSSGRTDTQYF
V gene: TRBV28; CDR3 length: 17; J gene: TRBJ1-5; D gene: TRBD1; clone size: .; CDR3 DNA: TGTGCCGCGGGGGACAGGGGGCTACTCTATAGCAATCAGCCCCAGCATTTT; CDR3 protein: CAAGDRGLLYSNQPQHF
V gene: TRBV10-3; CDR3 length: 16; J gene: TRBJ2-7; D gene: .; clone size: few; CDR3 DNA: TGTGCCATCAGTGAGCCGGGGGACGGCAGCTCCTACGAGCAGTACTTC; CDR3 protein: CAISEPGDGSSYEQYF
V gene: TRBV18; CDR3 length: 14; J gene: TRBJ2-5; D gene: .; clone size: .; CDR3 DNA: TGTGCCAGCTCCCGACAGGACTTTCGGGAGACCCAGTACTTC; CDR3 protein: CASSRQDFRETQYF
V gene: TRBV6-4; CDR3 length: 15; J gene: TRBJ2-3; D gene: TRBD2; clone size: few; CDR3 DNA: TGTGCCAGCAGTGAGGTTAGCGGGGGCACAGATACGCAGTATTTT; CDR3 protein: CASSEVSGGTDTQYF
V gene: TRBV5-1; CDR3 length: 15; J gene: TRBJ1-6; D gene: .; clone size: few; CDR3 DNA: TGCGCCAGCAGCTTGTCCGGCAGGGAGGGGTCACCCCTCCACTTT; CDR3 protein: CASSLSGREGSPLHF
V gene: TRBV30; CDR3 length: 19; J gene: TRBJ2-2; D gene: TRBD2; clone size: few; CDR3 DNA: TGTGCCTGGAGTGGACTAGGGACTAGCGGGATATCGAACACCGGGGAGCTGTTTTTT; CDR3 protein: CAWSGLGTSGISNTGELFF
V gene: TRBV5-1; CDR3 length: 14; J gene: TRBJ2-1; D gene: TRBD2; clone size: few; CDR3 DNA: TGCGCCAGCGAGCTAGCGGGGGCCCCCGGTGAGCAGTTCTTC; CDR3 protein: CASELAGAPGEQFF
V gene: TRBV5-1; CDR3 length: 14; J gene: TRBJ1-1; D gene: .; clone size: .; CDR3 DNA: TGCGCCAGCAGCGCGGCGGGCGAGAACACTGAAGCTTTCTTT; CDR3 protein: CASSAAGENTEAFF
V gene: TRBV6-5; CDR3 length: 14; J gene: TRBJ1-1; D gene: .; clone size: .; CDR3 DNA: TGTGCCAGCAGCGGACAGAGTTCTGGTGGTGAAGCTTTCTTT; CDR3 protein: CASSGQSSGGEAFF
V gene: TRBV3-1/TRBV3-2; CDR3 length: 15; J gene: TRBJ1-6; D gene: .; clone size: .; CDR3 DNA: TGTGCCAGCAGCCAAGGGGGAGGTTATAATTCACCCCTCCACTTT; CDR3 protein: CASSQGGGYNSPLHF
V gene: TRBV6-2/TRBV6-3; CDR3 length: 15; J gene: TRBJ2-7; D gene: .; clone size: .; CDR3 DNA: TGTGCCAGCAGTGGAGGACTAAGGAGCTCCTACGAGCAGTACTTC; CDR3 protein: CASSGGLRSSYEQYF
V gene: TRBV9; CDR3 length: 15; J gene: TRBJ2-2; D gene: TRBD2; clone size: .; CDR3 DNA: TGTGCCAGCAGCGAGCGGGGGCCGAACACCGGGGAGCTGTTTTTT; CDR3 protein: CASSERGPNTGELFF
V gene: TRBV4-2; CDR3 length: 15; J gene: TRBJ2-7; D gene: TRBD2; clone size: .; CDR3 DNA: TGTGCCAGCAGCCAAGATCGGACTAGTTCCTACGAGCAGTACTTC; CDR3 protein: CASSQDRTSSYEQYF
V gene: TRBV5-1; CDR3 length: 13; J gene: TRBJ2-1; D gene: TRBD2; clone size: few; CDR3 DNA: TGCGCCAGCAGCGCGACTAGCGGGAGGGCCATGTTCTTC; CDR3 protein: CASSATSGRAMFF
V gene: TRBV30; CDR3 length: 17; J gene: TRBJ2-2; D gene: .; clone size: few; CDR3 DNA: TGTGCCTGGAGTGTTCTACATGGCGGGGGCATCACCGGGGAGCTGTTTTTT; CDR3 protein: CAWSVLHGGGITGELFF
V gene: TRBV7-9; CDR3 length: 16; J gene: TRBJ2-3; D gene: .; clone size: .; CDR3 DNA: TGTGCCAGCAGCTCCCCGTTTTTTTTTGGACAGTGTATGCAGTATTTT; CDR3 protein: CASSSPFFFGQCMQYF